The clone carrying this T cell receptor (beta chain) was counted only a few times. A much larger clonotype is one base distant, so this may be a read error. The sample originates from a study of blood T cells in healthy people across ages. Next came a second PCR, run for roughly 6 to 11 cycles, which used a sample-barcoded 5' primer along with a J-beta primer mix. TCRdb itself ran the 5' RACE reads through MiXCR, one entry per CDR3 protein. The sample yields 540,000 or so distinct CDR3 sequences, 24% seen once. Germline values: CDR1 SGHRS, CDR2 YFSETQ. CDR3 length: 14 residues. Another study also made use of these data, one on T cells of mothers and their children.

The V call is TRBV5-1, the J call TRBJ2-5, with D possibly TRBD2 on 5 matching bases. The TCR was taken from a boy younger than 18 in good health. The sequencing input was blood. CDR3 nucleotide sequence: TGCGCCTGCAGCTTGTTCGGGGTACAAGAGACCCAGTACTTC. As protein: CACSLFGVQETQYF.